The rows below give T cell receptor beta chains drawn from one sample of a study of cytomegalovirus exposure and HLA in healthy donors. Profiling relied on immunoSEQ multiplex PCR, and the TCRdb table lists in-frame clones only, not all of them. The repertoire holds more than 95,000 clones, with more than 75% as singletons. Sequenced material: PBMCs. These receptors came from a man aged 18 to 29 in good health and CMV-seronegative. The CDR3 runs from the conserved cysteine through the conserved F or W. A D gene is named only where the DNA matches it firmly. Size values are once, few and many counts, or a class for expanded clones, and some rows have none.

V gene	clone size	D gene	J gene	CDR3 protein	CDR3 DNA
TRBV27	-	-	TRBJ2-7	CASSLWQGNEQYF	TGTGCCAGCAGTTTATGGCAGGGTAACGAGCAGTACTTC
TRBV7-8	-	-	TRBJ1-5	CASSLMRDTTWPQHF	TGTGCCAGCAGCTTAATGAGGGACACTACATGGCCCCAGCATTTT
TRBV7-2	-	TRBD1	TRBJ1-1	CASSLPGTGMNTEAFF	TGTGCCAGCAGTCTTCCCGGGACAGGGATGAACACTGAAGCTTTCTTT
TRBV27	-	-	TRBJ1-1	CASTAKGVGDTEAFF	TGTGCCAGCACGGCCAAGGGGGTGGGAGACACTGAAGCTTTCTTT
TRBV7-9	-	-	TRBJ2-7	CASSKTTGLGYEQYF	TGTGCCAGCAGCAAAACGACAGGTCTGGGCTACGAGCAGTACTTC
TRBV19	few	TRBD1	TRBJ1-4	CASSTAGGPNEKLFF	TGTGCCAGTAGTACCGCAGGGGGACCTAATGAAAAACTGTTTTTT
TRBV15	-	-	TRBJ2-1	CATSRGAPNGEQFF	TGTGCCACCAGCAGAGGAGCCCCGAATGGTGAGCAGTTCTTC
TRBV20-1	-	-	TRBJ2-1	CSASPQGGGFF	TGCAGTGCTAGCCCCCAGGGGGGTGGGTTCTTC
TRBV2	-	TRBD1	TRBJ1-2	CASEPRGNYGYTF	TGTGCCAGCGAACCCAGGGGGAACTATGGCTACACCTTC
TRBV18	-	-	TRBJ2-7	CASSPPRGGTGTYEQYF	TGTGCCAGCTCACCACCGAGAGGAGGGACGGGGACCTACGAGCAGTACTTC
TRBV2	medium-sized	TRBD1	TRBJ1-5	CASTEDRINQPQHF	TGTGCCAGCACCGAGGACAGGATCAATCAGCCCCAGCATTTT
TRBV7-6	-	-	TRBJ1-6	CASSLGANSPLHF	TGTGCCAGCAGCTTAGGGGCTAATTCACCCCTCCACTTT
TRBV2	-	-	TRBJ1-3	CASSEEGVYSGNTIYF	TGTGCCAGCAGTGAAGAGGGGGTTTACTCTGGAAACACCATATATTTT
TRBV5-1	-	TRBD1	TRBJ1-2	CASSLQGADGYTF	TGCGCCAGCAGCCTACAGGGGGCGGATGGCTACACCTTC
TRBV19	-	-	TRBJ2-5	CASSISPGQETQYF	TGTGCCAGTAGTATCTCGCCGGGGCAAGAGACCCAGTACTTC
TRBV4-1	-	TRBD2	TRBJ2-3	CASSQEKAGGPDTQYF	TGCGCCAGCAGCCAAGAGAAGGCGGGGGGCCCAGATACGCAGTATTTT
TRBV13	-	-	TRBJ2-7	CASSLGGTGDYEQYF	TGTGCCAGCAGCCTGGGAGGGACAGGAGACTACGAGCAGTACTTC
TRBV6-5	-	-	TRBJ1-1	CASSTGQGYAFF	TGTGCCAGCAGTACTGGGCAGGGGTATGCTTTCTTT
TRBV7-2	-	-	TRBJ2-1	CASSLAFKSDEQFF	TGTGCCAGCAGCTTAGCCTTTAAATCGGATGAGCAGTTCTTC
TRBV25-1	-	TRBD2	TRBJ2-5	CASSEFSGGARETQYF	TGTGCCAGCAGTGAATTTTCCGGGGGGGCCAGAGAGACCCAGTACTTC
TRBV7-9	-	-	TRBJ1-1	CSSSLGGSTNTEAFF	TGTTCCAGCAGCTTAGGCGGCAGTACGAACACTGAAGCTTTCTTT
TRBV5-4	once	TRBD1	TRBJ1-2	CASSDRPGQGATNYGYTF	TGTGCCAGCAGCGATCGGCCGGGACAGGGGGCCACTAACTATGGCTACACCTTC
TRBV28	-	TRBD1	TRBJ2-7	CASSTGTAPYEQYF	TGTGCCAGCAGCACCGGGACAGCCCCCTACGAGCAGTACTTC
TRBV5-3	-	TRBD2	TRBJ2-5	CARSWSGGRYQETQYF	TGTGCCAGAAGCTGGAGCGGGGGGCGGTACCAAGAGACCCAGTACTTC
TRBV7-9	few	TRBD1	TRBJ1-1	CASSADRVNTEAFF	TGTGCCAGCAGCGCGGACAGGGTGAACACTGAAGCTTTCTTT
TRBV5-1	-	TRBD1	TRBJ2-7	CASSLASGTGMYEQYF	TGCGCCAGCAGCTTGGCATCCGGGACAGGGATGTACGAGCAGTACTTC
TRBV4-2	-	-	TRBJ1-3	CASSQGNRNTIYF	TGTGCCAGCAGCCAAGGCAACAGAAACACCATATATTTT
TRBV5-1	-	-	TRBJ1-5	CASSVRVNSNQPQHF	TGCGCCAGCAGTGTGAGGGTTAATAGCAATCAGCCCCAGCATTTT
TRBV5-4	-	TRBD2	TRBJ2-3	CASSASGGLSTDTQYF	TGTGCCAGCAGCGCCAGCGGGGGCCTAAGCACAGATACGCAGTATTTT
TRBV29-1	-	-	TRBJ1-1	CRGGTNTEAFF	TGCAGGGGTGGGACAAACACTGAAGCTTTCTTT
TRBV6-1	-	-	TRBJ2-1	CASSAARTISSYNEQFF	TGTGCCAGCAGTGCGGCCCGGACTATAAGCTCCTACAATGAGCAGTTCTTC
TRBV6-4	-	TRBD2	TRBJ2-1	CASSPLAGTYNEQFF	TGTGCCAGCAGTCCCCTAGCGGGGACCTACAATGAGCAGTTCTTC
TRBV6-5	-	TRBD1	TRBJ2-5	CASREGQVKGETQYF	TGTGCCAGCAGGGAGGGACAGGTGAAGGGAGAGACCCAGTACTTC
TRBV7-8	-	-	TRBJ1-1	CASSLVQATEAFF	TGTGCCAGCAGCTTGGTACAGGCCACTGAAGCTTTCTTT
TRBV6-5	-	-	TRBJ2-2	CASSYSAGLNTGELFF	TGTGCCAGCAGTTACTCGGCAGGATTGAACACCGGGGAGCTGTTTTTT
TRBV6-5	-	-	TRBJ2-7	CASSSQDSGYYEQYF	TGTGCCAGCAGTTCCCAGGACAGTGGGTACTACGAGCAGTACTTC
TRBV7-9	-	-	TRBJ1-1	CASSLQGWEAFF	TGTGCCAGCAGCTTACAGGGATGGGAAGCTTTCTTT
TRBV13	-	TRBD1	TRBJ2-7	CASSSGQGNYEQYF	TGTGCCAGCAGTTCTGGACAGGGAAACTACGAGCAGTACTTC
TRBV6-6	few	TRBD1	TRBJ1-3	CASWTGTGDGNTIYF	TGTGCCAGCTGGACCGGGACAGGGGATGGAAACACCATATATTTT
TRBV7-8	-	-	TRBJ1-2	CASSPGSTSNYGYTF	TGTGCCAGCAGTCCGGGTAGCACGTCTAACTATGGCTACACCTTC
TRBV18	-	TRBD1	TRBJ2-4	CASSPTQGIAKNIQYF	TGTGCCAGCTCTCCCACACAGGGGATAGCCAAAAACATTCAGTACTTC
TRBV9	-	TRBD2	TRBJ2-2	CASSVELSGLGNTGELFF	TGTGCCAGCAGCGTAGAGCTGTCGGGACTAGGGAACACCGGGGAGCTGTTTTTT
TRBV5-5	-	TRBD1	TRBJ1-1	CASRGQGNTEAFF	TGTGCCAGCAGGGGACAGGGGAACACTGAAGCTTTCTTT
TRBV5-1	few	TRBD1	TRBJ2-7	CASFPGQGPYEQYF	TGCGCCAGCTTCCCCGGACAGGGTCCCTACGAGCAGTACTTC